Below, 8 T cell receptor beta chains from the same sample are listed, as sequenced in a study of blood T cell repertoires in COVID-19. Profiled with immunoSEQ multiplex PCR; TCRdb holds only in-frame clones, not every one. The sample holds 150,000 to 200,000 clones, 82% seen once. The sample taken for sequencing was PBMCs or T cells enriched from blood (not recorded which). These receptors all stem from a man in his forties or fifties who had recovered from COVID-19.

The chain carries TRBV7-2 and TRBJ2-7; D gene uncertain. The V gene lost 4 bases and the J gene lost 6 bases, with 16 bases spanning the gap. This CDR3 has 14 amino acids. Per the germline V gene, CDR1 is SGHTA and CDR2 is FQGNSA. CDR3 sequence: CASSSSRPPSEQYF. As DNA, the CDR3 is TGTGCCAGCAGCTCCAGCCGACCTCCTAGCGAGCAGTACTTC.

This chain connects TRBV3-1 (or the pseudogene TRBV3-2) to TRBJ1-3; 9 positions agree with TRBD1. In germline, CDR1 is LGHDT, CDR2 YNNKEL (reference sequence). The CDR3 is 14 amino acids. J was trimmed by 11 bases and V by 2 bases; bases with no gene match: 7. In nucleotides, the CDR3 is TGTGCCAGCAGCCAAACAGGGGGCGAGTTCGCCATATATTTT. Translating it yields CASSQTGGEFAIYF.

V is TRBV23-1 and J is TRBJ1-2, with a possible D match to TRBD1 (6 bases). TRBV23-1 is noted as an ORF with a role that remains uncertain. Trimming took off 4 bases at V and 1 base at J, with 19 bases between the two ends. The length of the CDR3 is 17 residues. CDR3 nucleotides: TGCGCCAGCAGTCGTTTAGTGGGACAACATGATAACTATGGCTACACCTTC. Translated: CASSRLVGQHDNYGYTF.

This clone has just a few counts. The CDR3 loop reads CASSSTANYGYTF. CDR3 coding DNA: TGTGCCAGCAGCTCGACAGCTAACTATGGCTACACCTTC. The rearrangement uses TRBV7-9 and TRBJ1-2; possibly TRBD1 for D (5 bases). CDR1 is SEHNR and CDR2 is FQNEAQ in the germline V gene (reference sequence). The V end was cut by 4 bases, the J end by 0 bases, with 6 bases between. This CDR3 contains 13 residues.

This sequence joins TRBV7-3 and TRBJ2-2, with 11 bases matching TRBD2. The length of the CDR3 is 15 residues. Trimming cost V 3 bases and J 5 bases; bases outside gene matches: 2. Germline V gene lookup returns CDR1 SGHTA and CDR2 FQGTGA. CDR3 residues: CASSLGLAVTGELFF. The CDR3 DNA sequence: TGTGCCAGCAGCTTGGGACTAGCGGTTACCGGGGAGCTGTTTTTT.

This clone was observed a single time. The V call is TRBV28, the J call TRBJ2-1, with 9 bases matching TRBD2. Germline lookup yields CDR1 MDHEN and CDR2 SYDVKM. The CDR3 has 15 amino acids. Trimming removed 8 bases from V and 7 bases from J; junction bases left unmatched: 12. CDR3 sequence (DNA): TGTGCCAGCGATAACAGCGGGGGGACTTGGAATGAGCAGTTCTTC. It yields the protein CASDNSGGTWNEQFF. The full variable domain, its missing parts supplied by reference TRBV28 and TRBJ2-1, is DVKVTQSSRYLVKRTGEKVFLECVQDMDHENMFWYRQDPGLGLRLIYFSYDVKMKEKGDIPEGYSVSREKKERFSLILESASTNQTSMYLCASDNSGGTWNEQFFGPGTRLTVL.

J is TRBJ2-7 and V is TRBV4-1; 8 nucleotides line up with TRBD2. V lost 0 bases and J lost 3; bases outside the gene matches: 4. Germline V gene data show CDR1 as MGHRA and CDR2 as YSYEKL. This CDR3 is 15 amino acids long. CDR3 residues: CASSQELAVLYEQYF. The CDR3 coding sequence is TGCGCCAGCAGCCAAGAACTAGCGGTCCTCTACGAGCAGTACTTC.

This chain links TRBV25-1 with TRBJ1-5; tentatively, D is TRBD1 (5 bases). The CDR3 has 16 amino acids. In germline, CDR1 is MGHDK, CDR2 SYGVNS. Trimming took off 0 bases at V and 5 bases at J, with 14 bases between the two ends. The CDR3 sequence: CASSEYGGSSDQPQHF. DNA for the CDR3: TGTGCCAGCAGTGAATATGGGGGGTCCTCTGATCAGCCCCAGCATTTT.